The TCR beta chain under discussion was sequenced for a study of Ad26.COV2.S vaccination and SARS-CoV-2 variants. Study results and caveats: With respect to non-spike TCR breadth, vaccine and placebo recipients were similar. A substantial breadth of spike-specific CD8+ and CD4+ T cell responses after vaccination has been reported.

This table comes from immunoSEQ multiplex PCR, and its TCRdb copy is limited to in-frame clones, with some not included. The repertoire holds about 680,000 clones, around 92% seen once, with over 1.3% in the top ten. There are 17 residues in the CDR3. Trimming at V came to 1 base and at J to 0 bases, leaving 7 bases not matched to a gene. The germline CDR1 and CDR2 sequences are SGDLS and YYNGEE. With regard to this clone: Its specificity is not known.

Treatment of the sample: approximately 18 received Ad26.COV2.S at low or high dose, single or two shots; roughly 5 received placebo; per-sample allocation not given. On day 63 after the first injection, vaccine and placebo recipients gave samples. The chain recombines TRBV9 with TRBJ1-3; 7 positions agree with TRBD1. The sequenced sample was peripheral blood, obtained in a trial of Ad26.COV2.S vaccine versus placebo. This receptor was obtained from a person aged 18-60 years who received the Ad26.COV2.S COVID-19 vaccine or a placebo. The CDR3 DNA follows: TGTGCCAGCAGCGTAAACGACAGGGCTAGCTCTGGAAACACCATATATTTT. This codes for CASSVNDRASSGNTIYF.